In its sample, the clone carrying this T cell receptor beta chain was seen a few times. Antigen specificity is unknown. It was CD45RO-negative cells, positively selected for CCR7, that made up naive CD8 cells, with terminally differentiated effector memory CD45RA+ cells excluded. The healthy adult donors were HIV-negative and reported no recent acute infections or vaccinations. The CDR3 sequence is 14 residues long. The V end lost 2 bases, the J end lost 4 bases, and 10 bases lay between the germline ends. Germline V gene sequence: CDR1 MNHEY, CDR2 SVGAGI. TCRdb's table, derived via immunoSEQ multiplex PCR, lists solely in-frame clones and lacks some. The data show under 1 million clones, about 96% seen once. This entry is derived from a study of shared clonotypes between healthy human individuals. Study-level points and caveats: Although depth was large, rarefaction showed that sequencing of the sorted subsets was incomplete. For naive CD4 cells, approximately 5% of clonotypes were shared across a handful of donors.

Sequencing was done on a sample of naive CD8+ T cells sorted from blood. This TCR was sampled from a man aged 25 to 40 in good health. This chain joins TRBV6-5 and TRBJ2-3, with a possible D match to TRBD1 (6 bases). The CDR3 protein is CASSYGTKADTQYF. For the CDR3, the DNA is TGTGCCAGCAGTTACGGGACAAAAGCAGATACGCAGTATTTT.